Listed here are 12 T cell receptor beta chains from one sample, sequenced in a study of blood T cell repertoires in COVID-19. This table comes from immunoSEQ multiplex PCR, and its TCRdb copy is limited to in-frame clones, with some not included. The table has 140,000 or so clones, around 85% seen once. Sequencing was carried out using peripheral blood. These receptors were obtained from a woman aged 80 or over with acute or convalescent COVID-19.

The chain combines TRBV27 with TRBJ2-5; 7 nucleotides align to TRBD1. The CDR3 is made up of 14 amino acids. The V gene's germline CDR1 is MNHEY and CDR2 SMNVEV (reference sequence). V was clipped by 7 bases and J by 3 bases; unmatched bases: 8. CDR3 nucleotides: TGTGCCAGCACCACTTCTGGGACAGAAGAGACCCAGTACTTC. This sequence encodes CASTTSGTEETQYF.

This rearrangement joins TRBV9 to TRBJ2-2, with 8 nucleotides matching TRBD2. The V gene's germline CDR1 is SGDLS and CDR2 YYNGEE. This CDR3 region has 15 residues. Trimming cost V 0 bases and J 9 bases; bases outside gene matches: 7. In DNA form, the CDR3 reads TGTGCCAGCAGCGTAGCGCGAGCGGGGGCAAGGGAGCTGTTTTTT. Amino acid sequence: CASSVARAGARELFF. The complete variable domain, with remaining parts taken from reference TRBV9 and TRBJ2-2, reads DSGVTQTPKHLITATGQRVTLRCSPRSGDLSVYWYQQSLDQGLQFLIQYYNGEERAKGNILERFSAQQFPDLHSELNLSSLELGDSALYFCASSVARAGARELFFGEGSRLTVL.

The V gene is TRBV5-1, the J gene TRBJ2-2, with 9 bases fitting TRBD2. Unmatched junction bases numbered 0, after V lost 0 bases and J lost 6 bases. From germline, CDR1 is SGHRS and CDR2 YFSETQ. CDR3 length: 14 residues. CDR3 region: CASSLGTSAGELFF. For the CDR3, the DNA is TGCGCCAGCAGCTTGGGGACTAGCGCCGGGGAGCTGTTTTTT.

This chain links TRBV5-1 with TRBJ1-1; D ambiguous. Germline V lookup: CDR1 SGHRS, CDR2 YFSETQ. The length of the CDR3 is 13 residues. Trimming took off 1 base at V and 7 bases at J, with 11 bases between the two ends. The CDR3 here is CASSLLAGGEAFF. The CDR3 DNA follows: TGCGCCAGCAGCTTGTTGGCCGGAGGTGAAGCTTTCTTT.

This chain uses TRBV5-1 with TRBJ2-1; 10 bases fit TRBD2. The CDR3 consists of 18 residues. Germline values: CDR1 SGHRS, CDR2 YFSETQ. V lost 0 bases, J lost 4 bases, and 10 bases stayed unmatched. CDR3 amino acids: CASSLVSSGGLPYNEQFF. The CDR3 DNA sequence: TGCGCCAGCAGCTTGGTGTCTAGCGGGGGCCTACCTTACAATGAGCAGTTCTTC.

The genes are TRBV10-3 and TRBJ2-3, with D possibly matching TRBD2 (5 bases). The CDR3 is 15 amino acids. Trimming took off 3 bases at V and 0 bases at J, with 10 bases between the two ends. From germline, CDR1 is ENHRY and CDR2 SYGVKD. CDR3 sequence (DNA): TGTGCCATCAGTGAAGAGGGTTATAGCACAGATACGCAGTATTTT. This codes for CAISEEGYSTDTQYF.

This clone was picked up a small number of times. The chain carries TRBV18 and TRBJ1-2; D remains ambiguous. The germline CDR1 and CDR2 sequences are KGHSH and LQKENI. V was clipped by 5 bases and J by 5 bases, with 9 bases between them. The CDR3 is 12 amino acids. The CDR3 loop reads CASSAEPYGYTF. Here the CDR3 DNA reads TGTGCCAGCTCAGCGGAACCTTATGGCTACACCTTC.

CDR3: CASSANGQGAAATNEKLFF. The CDR3, as DNA: TGTGCCAGTAGTGCGAACGGACAGGGGGCGGCTGCAACTAATGAAAAACTGTTTTTT. This sequence joins TRBV19 and TRBJ1-4; 11 nucleotides agree with TRBD1. This CDR3 is built from 19 residues. V shed 5 bases, J shed 0 bases, and the junction held 11 bases outside the gene matches. Germline V gives CDR1 LNHDA, CDR2 SQIVND (reference sequence). The complete variable domain, with remaining parts taken from reference TRBV19 and TRBJ1-4, reads DGGITQSPKYLFRKEGQNVTLSCEQNLNHDAMYWYRQDPGQGLRLIYYSQIVNDFQKGDIAEGYSVSREKKESFPLTVTSAQKNPTAFYLCASSANGQGAAATNEKLFFGSGTQLSVL.

The rearrangement uses TRBV19 and TRBJ1-2; D unclear. Trimming shortened V by 10 bases and J by 2 bases, and 11 bases separated the two germline ends. The CDR3 has 12 residues. In germline, CDR1 is LNHDA, CDR2 SQIVND (reference sequence). The CDR3 DNA reads as TGTGCCATTCCCCAGGAAAACTATGGCTACACCTTC. This encodes CAIPQENYGYTF.

V is TRBV4-1 and J is TRBJ1-2, with D maybe TRBD1 (6 bases). Trimming removed 0 bases from V and 8 bases from J, with 16 bases in between. CDR1 and CDR2 from the germline V gene are MGHRA and YSYEKL. CDR3 length: 15 residues. The CDR3 coding sequence is TGCGCCAGCAGCCAAGACGGGCAGGGGTGGTACGGCTACACCTTC. It yields the protein CASSQDGQGWYGYTF.

The chain has TRBV2 and TRBJ1-5; 7 nucleotides agree with TRBD1. CDR3 size: 15 residues. CDR1 and CDR2 (germline): SNHLY, FYNNEI. After removal of 4 bases from V and 7 bases from J, the junction contained 10 bases not matched to a gene. This chain's CDR3 is CASSAGRQGGQPQHF. Written as DNA, the CDR3 is TGTGCCAGCAGTGCGGGAAGACAGGGTGGACAGCCCCAGCATTTT.

The chain combines TRBV25-1 with TRBJ1-1; D remains unclear. Germline V gene sequence: CDR1 MGHDK, CDR2 SYGVNS. V lost 6 bases and J lost 2, with 10 bases in between. The CDR3 is 13 residues long. The CDR3 DNA reads as TGTGCCAGCAGCCTGACAAGCAACACTGAAGCTTTCTTT. Translation: CASSLTSNTEAFF.